This T cell receptor (beta chain) stems from a study of blood T cell repertoires in COVID-19. Original analysis: Reference gene primer amplification gave nucleated cell count estimates. Data came from immunoSEQ multiplex PCR; TCRdb stores just in-frame clones and leaves some out. The D gene and trimming were derived from the DNA, and the V and J assignments and clone size from that table. The profile shows fewer than 200,000 clones, 65% to 90% of them singletons. Seattle cases were enrolled at active infection and followed longitudinally. Germline values: CDR1 SGHNT, CDR2 YENEEA. There are 16 residues in the CDR3. The ends lost 8 bases at V and 2 bases at J; junction bases unmatched: 9.

Sequences were obtained from peripheral blood. The receptor was derived from a woman aged 40-49 years with COVID-19, enrolled during active disease. The gene calls are TRBV11-3 and TRBJ1-6, with 7 bases fitting TRBD1. The CDR3: CASGLAGTAYNSPLHF. The CDR3 nucleotides read TGTGCCAGCGGATTGGCCGGGACAGCCTATAATTCACCCCTCCACTTT.